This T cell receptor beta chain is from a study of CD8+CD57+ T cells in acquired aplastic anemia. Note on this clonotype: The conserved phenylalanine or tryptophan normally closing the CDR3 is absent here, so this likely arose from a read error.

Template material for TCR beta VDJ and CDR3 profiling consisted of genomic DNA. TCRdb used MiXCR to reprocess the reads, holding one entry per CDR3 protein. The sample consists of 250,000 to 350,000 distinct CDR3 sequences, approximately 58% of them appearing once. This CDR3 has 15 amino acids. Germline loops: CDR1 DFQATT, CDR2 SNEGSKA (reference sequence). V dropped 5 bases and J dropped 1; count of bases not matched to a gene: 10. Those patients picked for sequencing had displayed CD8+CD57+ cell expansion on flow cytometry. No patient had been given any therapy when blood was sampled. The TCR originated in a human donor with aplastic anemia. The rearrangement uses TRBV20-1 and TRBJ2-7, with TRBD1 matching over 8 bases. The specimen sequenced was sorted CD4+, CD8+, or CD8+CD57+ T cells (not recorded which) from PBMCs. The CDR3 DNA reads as TGCAGTGCTCAAACAGGGGGGCATCTTTCCTACGAGCAGTACTCC. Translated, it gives CSAQTGGHLSYEQYS.